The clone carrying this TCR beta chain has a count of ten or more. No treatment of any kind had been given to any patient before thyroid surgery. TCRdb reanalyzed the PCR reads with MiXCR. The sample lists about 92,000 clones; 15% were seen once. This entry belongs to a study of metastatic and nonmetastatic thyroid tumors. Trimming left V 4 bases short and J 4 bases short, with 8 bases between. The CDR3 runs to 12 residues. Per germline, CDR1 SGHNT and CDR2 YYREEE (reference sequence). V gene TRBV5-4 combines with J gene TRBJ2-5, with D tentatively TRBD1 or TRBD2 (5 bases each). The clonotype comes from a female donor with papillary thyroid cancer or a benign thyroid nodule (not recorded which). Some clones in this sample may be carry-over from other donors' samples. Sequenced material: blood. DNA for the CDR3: TGTGCCAGCAGCAGGGACGGAGAGACCCAGTACTTC. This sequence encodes CASSRDGETQYF.